This TCR beta chain was retrieved from a study of shared clonotypes between healthy human individuals (dated by TCRdb to 2018 to 2020). The study in broad terms: Two women and a few men aged 18 to 49 years were included in the cohort. For each donor, three plates each were used for CD4 naive and CD4 memory, two plates were used for CD8 naive, and one plate was used for CD8 memory. To estimate repertoire size and how much clonotype sharing occurs between individuals, the study deeply sequenced the blood TCR repertoires of about five healthy adults. Each donor's leukapheresis produced roughly between about 0.85 and 10 billion PBMCs. To increase sequencing depth and limit assay-specific biases, TCR repertoire library preparation and sequencing were carried out by different laboratories using diverse techniques. Here is what the overall study found, with its caveats: Sampling was restricted to blood, and TCR repertoires in tissues likely differ from the TCR repertoires found in blood. Compared with non-shared clonotypes, clonotypes shared by all four sorted-subset donors had higher generation probabilities. The genetic and exposure-history diversity represented was limited by the small number of donors. When four donors were compared, the shared fraction of clonotypes was about 5.2% for naive CD4, about 4% for naive CD8, 2.3% for memory CD4, and 0.4% for memory CD8. Even with the large sequencing depth, rarefaction of the sorted-subset datasets indicated that sequencing was incomplete. Pairwise subsampling indicated that sequencing depth was expected to affect the degree of clonotype sharing among donors. Estimated clonotype richness was generally larger for naive than for memory subsets.

V loses 5 bases, J loses 2 bases, and the germline ends lie 9 bases apart. The CDR3 goes from the cysteine to the phenylalanine over 14 residues. This entry keeps only the CDR3 DNA: 42 bases, framed from base 1. Sequences SNHLY (CDR1) and FYNNEI (CDR2) are obtained from the germline V gene. The donors were healthy, HIV-negative adults who had no recently reported acute infections or vaccinations. All donors were Caucasian adults living in Nashville, Tennessee, USA. CD4+ T cells were enriched through magnetic negative selection, after which naive cells were positively selected on CD45RA and the remaining negative fraction served as the memory subset. Blood was collected by leukapheresis, and PBMCs were isolated by Ficoll-Histopaque density gradient centrifugation and then cryopreserved in liquid nitrogen vapor phase. Purity and quantity of every magnetically sorted T cell population were checked by analytical flow cytometry. From each sorted fraction, genomic DNA was isolated and quantified by UV absorbance on a Nanodrop 2000c.

TCR CDR3 regions were amplified from genomic DNA by multiplex PCR using the deep immunoSEQ assay. For each cell subset, the extracted genomic DNA was distributed evenly across all wells of several immunoSEQ 96-well plates, and each plate served as one replicate. For sorted subsets, roughly 190 ng of genomic DNA, equivalent to 25,000 to 35,000 T cell genomes, went into each replicate PCR. The purified libraries were quantified using a Qubit 3.0 fluorometer, sized with a Bioanalyzer 2100, and then quantified again using the KAPA Library Quantification kit. Every immunoSEQ 96-well plate was sequenced on a separate single-read 150-cycle Illumina NextSeq 550 flow cell. Concerning the study's data processing: Because only junctional sequences without quality scores were contained in the immunoSEQ output, filtering matching that applied to full-length reads could not be performed. Sequences were annotated with PyIR, a Python wrapper for IgBLAST v1.9, and V/J genes and CDR3 were assigned using IMGT germline references. Reads were filtered out if the reads had weak V/J assignments (E-value above 1e-6), no CDR3, stop codons, out-of-frame junctions, or ambiguous translated residues. A V3J clonotype was defined by an identical inferred V gene, J gene, and CDR3 amino acid sequence. The percentage overlap between two repertoires was calculated by dividing the number of shared unique clonotypes by the size of the smaller repertoire. Richness of each repertoire was evaluated using RTK rarefaction, the Chao1 estimator, and Recon v2.1 estimates of unobserved clonotypes. Generation probabilities for all TCRbeta clonotypes obtained by the gDNA method from four donors were computed using OLGA. In its TCRdb copy, this immuneACCESS table keeps in-frame sequences only and misses some clones. Where compared with another copy, unresolved V genes explain less than half of these, and the others have no known cause. Clone size and the V and J calls come from that table; the DNA yielded D and trimming. The sample table shows some 2,500,000 clones, and roughly 90% are seen once. The top ten constitute 0.37% of the sample.

A word on this clone: The target of this receptor is not known. Nothing much larger sits one base from this clone, and base qualities are not available.

The chain links TRBV2 with TRBJ2-2; tentative D gene TRBD1, with 5 bases matching. The sequence was collected from a man between 18 and 35 years old in good health. Some clones in this sample may be carry-over from other donors' samples. What was sequenced was naive CD4+ T cells from PBMCs. In the paper's terms, the cell subset or site label means: CD45RA+ positively selected. The DNA sequence follows: TGTGCCAGCAGTTATGACAGCAACACCGGGGAGCTGTTTTTT. Translation gives CASSYDSNTGELFF.